This entry features one TCR beta chain sequence. What it recognizes is unknown. The entry originates in a study of Ad26.COV2.S vaccination and SARS-CoV-2 variants. Study-wide background: Participant was drawn from the COV1001 Ad26.COV2.S trial arm. Overall study findings and caveats: Higher spike-specific TCR breadth was found in vaccine recipients than in placebo recipients. Analyses that measured TCR breadth and depth may have underestimated total T cell responses. After vaccination, reports described spike-specific CD8+ and CD4+ T cell responses as showing substantial breadth.

Treatment described: approximately 18 received Ad26.COV2.S at low or high dose, single or two shots; five or six received placebo; per-sample allocation not given. Vaccine and placebo recipients were sampled on day 63 after the first injection. Deletions cut 5 bases from V and 5 bases from J, with 9 bases between. This CDR3 has 12 residues. Germline CDR1 reads SGHRS; CDR2 reads YFSETQ. Some clones are missing from TCRdb's copy, which holds only in-frame ones; the method was immunoSEQ multiplex PCR. The sample holds roughly 380,000 clones, around 83% seen once. This clonotype originated in a person between 18 and 65 years old who received the Ad26.COV2.S COVID-19 vaccine or a placebo. V gene TRBV5-1 combines with J gene TRBJ2-3; D remains unclear. Here the sequenced sample was peripheral blood, taken in a trial of Ad26.COV2.S vaccine versus placebo. CDR3 loop: CASRWIQDTQYF. The CDR3 region has the DNA TGCGCCAGCAGGTGGATCCAAGATACGCAGTATTTT.